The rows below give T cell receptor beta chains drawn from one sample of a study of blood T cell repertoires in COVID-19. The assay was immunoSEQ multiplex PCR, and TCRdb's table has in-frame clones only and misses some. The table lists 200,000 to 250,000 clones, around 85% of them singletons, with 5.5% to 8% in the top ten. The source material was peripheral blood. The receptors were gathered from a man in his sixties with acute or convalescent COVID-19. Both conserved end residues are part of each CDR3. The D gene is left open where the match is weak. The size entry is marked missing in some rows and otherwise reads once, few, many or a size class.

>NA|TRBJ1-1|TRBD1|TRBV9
CASSHSVDRGTEAFF
TGTGCCAGCAGCCACTCCGTGGACAGGGGCACTGAAGCTTTCTTT
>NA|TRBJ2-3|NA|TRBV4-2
CASSREPRPFTDTQYF
TGTGCCAGCAGCCGCGAACCCAGGCCATTCACAGATACGCAGTATTTT
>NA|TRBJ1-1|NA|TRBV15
CATSRLKGEIPTEAFF
TGTGCCACCAGCAGACTGAAAGGGGAAATCCCCACTGAAGCTTTCTTT
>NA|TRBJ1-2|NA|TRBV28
CASSPPLGRPYNYGYTF
TGTGCCAGCAGTCCGCCTTTGGGCCGCCCATATAACTATGGCTACACCTTC
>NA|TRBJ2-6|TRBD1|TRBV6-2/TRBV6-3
CASSPTGTGANVLTF
TGTGCCAGCAGTCCGACAGGGACTGGGGCCAACGTCCTGACTTTC
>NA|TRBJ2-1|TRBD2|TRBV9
CASSNTRDYHEQFF
TGTGCCAGCAGCAACACCCGGGACTACCATGAGCAGTTCTTC
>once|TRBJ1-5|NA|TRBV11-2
CASSRSGGLNQPQHF
TGTGCCAGCAGCCGATCGGGGGGGCTCAATCAGCCCCAGCATTTT
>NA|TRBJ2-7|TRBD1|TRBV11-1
CASSPETGGAYEQYF
TGTGCCAGCAGCCCGGAGACAGGGGGGGCCTACGAGCAGTACTTC
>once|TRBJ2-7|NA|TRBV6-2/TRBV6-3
CASSYQRYEQYF
TGTGCCAGCAGTTACCAGCGGTACGAGCAGTACTTC
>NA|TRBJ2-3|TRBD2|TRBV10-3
CAISGIAGGGADTQYF
TGTGCCATCAGTGGAATAGCGGGCGGTGGAGCAGATACGCAGTATTTT
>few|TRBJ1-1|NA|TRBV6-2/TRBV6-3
CASSYLGEGTEAFF
TGTGCCAGCAGTTACCTGGGCGAGGGCACTGAAGCTTTCTTT
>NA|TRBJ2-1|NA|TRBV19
CATDGQSGNEQFF
TGTGCCACGGACGGGCAGTCGGGGAATGAGCAGTTCTTC
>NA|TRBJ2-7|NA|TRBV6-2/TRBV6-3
CASSSWKGAFYEQYF
TGTGCCAGCAGTTCGTGGAAGGGAGCGTTTTACGAGCAGTACTTC
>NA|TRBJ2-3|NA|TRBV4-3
CASSQTWGRETDTQYF
TGCGCCAGCAGCCAGACCTGGGGGCGGGAGACAGATACGCAGTATTTT
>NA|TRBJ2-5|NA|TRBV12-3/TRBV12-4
CASSPSRTQYF
TGTGCCAGCAGCCCTTCCCGGACCCAGTACTTC
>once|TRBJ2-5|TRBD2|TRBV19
CASSLAEEETQYF
TGTGCCAGTAGCCTAGCGGAAGAAGAGACCCAGTACTTC
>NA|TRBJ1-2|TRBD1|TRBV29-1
CSVYGQGGYTF
TGCAGCGTCTATGGACAGGGCGGCTACACCTTC
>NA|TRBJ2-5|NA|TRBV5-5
CASSLVAPETQYF
TGTGCCAGCAGCTTGGTAGCGCCGGAGACCCAGTACTTC
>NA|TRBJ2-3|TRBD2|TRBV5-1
CASSLAVSGRDTQYF
TGCGCCAGCAGCTTGGCTGTTAGCGGGAGGGATACGCAGTATTTT
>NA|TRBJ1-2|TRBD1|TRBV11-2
CASSLDRQGQGGYTF
TGTGCCAGCAGCTTAGATCGACAGGGGCAAGGTGGCTACACCTTC
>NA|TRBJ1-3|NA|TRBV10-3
CAISATRVSGNTIYF
TGTGCCATCAGTGCGACCAGGGTCTCCGGAAACACCATATATTTT
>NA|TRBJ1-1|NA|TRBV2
CASSEASRFTEAFF
TGTGCCAGCAGTGAAGCGTCGAGGTTCACTGAAGCTTTCTTT
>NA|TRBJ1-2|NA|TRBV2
CASGGQTYGYTF
TGTGCCAGCGGAGGACAGACCTATGGCTACACCTTC
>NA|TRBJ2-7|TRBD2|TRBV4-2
CASSQILAGGAPYEQYF
TGTGCCAGCAGCCAAATACTAGCGGGAGGTGCACCCTACGAGCAGTACTTC
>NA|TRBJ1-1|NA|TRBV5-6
CASSALPGQGEAFF
TGTGCCAGCAGTGCCCTTCCGGGACAAGGGGAAGCTTTCTTT
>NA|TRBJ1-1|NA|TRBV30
CAWSLTGNTEAFF
TGTGCCTGGAGTCTCACAGGGAACACTGAAGCTTTCTTT
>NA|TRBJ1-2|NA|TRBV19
CASSMYLLDYGYTF
TGTGCCAGTAGTATGTACTTGCTCGACTATGGCTACACCTTC
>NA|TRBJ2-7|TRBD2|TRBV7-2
CASSSGLAVYEQYF
TGTGCCAGCAGCTCCGGACTAGCGGTCTACGAGCAGTACTTC
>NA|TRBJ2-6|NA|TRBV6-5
CASSRGLGANVLTF
TGTGCCAGCAGTCGGGGGTTAGGGGCCAACGTCCTGACTTTC
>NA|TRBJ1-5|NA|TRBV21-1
CASSARPGQGFSNQPQHF
TGTGCCAGCAGCGCCAGGCCGGGACAGGGGTTTAGCAATCAGCCCCAGCATTTT
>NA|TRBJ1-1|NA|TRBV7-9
CASSLMSGNTEAFF
TGTGCCAGCAGCTTGATGAGCGGGAACACTGAAGCTTTCTTT
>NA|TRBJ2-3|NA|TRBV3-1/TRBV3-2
CASSQDHNPSTDTQYF
TGTGCCAGCAGCCAAGATCACAATCCTAGCACAGATACGCAGTATTTT
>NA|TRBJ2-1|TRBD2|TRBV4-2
CASSQSLAGREQFF
TGTGCCAGCAGCCAGAGTCTAGCGGGCCGAGAGCAGTTCTTC
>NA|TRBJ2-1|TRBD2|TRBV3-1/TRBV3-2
CASSPRRSGRANEQFF
TGTGCCAGCAGCCCTAGAAGGAGCGGGAGGGCCAATGAGCAGTTCTTC
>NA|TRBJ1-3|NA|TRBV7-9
CASSPPSSGNTIYF
TGTGCCAGCAGCCCCCCGTCCTCTGGAAACACCATATATTTT
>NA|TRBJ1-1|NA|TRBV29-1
CSGGQQGTEAFF
TGCAGCGGAGGACAACAGGGCACTGAAGCTTTCTTT
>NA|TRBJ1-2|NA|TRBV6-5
CATERANYGYTF
TGTGCCACCGAAAGAGCTAACTATGGCTACACCTTC
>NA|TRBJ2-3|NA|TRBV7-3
CASSLMAAGGTDTQYF
TGTGCCAGCAGCTTAATGGCGGCGGGCGGGACAGATACGCAGTATTTT
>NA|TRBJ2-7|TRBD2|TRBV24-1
CATSARGLPYEQYF
TGTGCCACCAGTGCCCGGGGACTACCCTACGAGCAGTACTTC
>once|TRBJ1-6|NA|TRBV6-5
CASRRSYNSPLHF
TGTGCCAGCAGACGGAGCTATAATTCACCCCTCCACTTT
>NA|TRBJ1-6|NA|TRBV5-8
CASSLRYWEKNSPLHF
TGTGCCAGCAGCTTGAGGTATTGGGAGAAGAATTCACCCCTCCACTTT
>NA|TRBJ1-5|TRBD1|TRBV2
CASSPTGVVQPQHF
TGTGCCAGCAGTCCGACAGGGGTCGTTCAGCCCCAGCATTTT
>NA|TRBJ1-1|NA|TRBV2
CASSRRSGRGTEAFF
TGTGCCAGCAGCCGCCGGTCAGGGCGGGGGACTGAAGCTTTCTTT
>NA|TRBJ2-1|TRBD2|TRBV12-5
CASAISGSTYNEQFF
TGTGCTAGTGCTATAAGCGGGAGTACCTACAATGAGCAGTTCTTC
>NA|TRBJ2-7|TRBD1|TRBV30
CAWNRDRGRNEQYF
TGTGCCTGGAATAGGGACAGGGGGAGGAACGAGCAGTACTTC
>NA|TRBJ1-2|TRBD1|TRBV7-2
CASSLEPWDSYYGYTF
TGTGCCAGCAGCTTAGAGCCTTGGGACAGTTATTATGGCTACACCTTC
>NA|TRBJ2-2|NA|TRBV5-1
CASSLAVSASNTGELFF
TGCGCCAGCAGCTTGGCCGTTAGCGCCTCGAACACCGGGGAGCTGTTTTTT
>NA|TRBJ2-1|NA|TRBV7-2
CASSFDRNEQFF
TGTGCCAGCAGCTTCGATCGGAATGAGCAGTTCTTC
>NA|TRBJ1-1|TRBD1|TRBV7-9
CASSRPGQGGLGAFF
TGTGCCAGCAGCCGACCAGGACAGGGGGGATTAGGAGCTTTCTTT